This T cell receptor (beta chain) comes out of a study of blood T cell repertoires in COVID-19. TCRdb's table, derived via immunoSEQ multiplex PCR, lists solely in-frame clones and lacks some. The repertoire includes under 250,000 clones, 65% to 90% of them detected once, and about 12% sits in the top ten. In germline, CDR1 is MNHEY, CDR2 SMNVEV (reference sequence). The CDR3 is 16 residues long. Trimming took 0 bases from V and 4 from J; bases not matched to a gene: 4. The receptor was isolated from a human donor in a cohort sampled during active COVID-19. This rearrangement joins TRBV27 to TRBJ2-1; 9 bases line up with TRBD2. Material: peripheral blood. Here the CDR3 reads CASSLSASGKYNEQFF. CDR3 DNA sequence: TGTGCCAGCAGTTTATCGGCTAGCGGGAAGTACAATGAGCAGTTCTTC.